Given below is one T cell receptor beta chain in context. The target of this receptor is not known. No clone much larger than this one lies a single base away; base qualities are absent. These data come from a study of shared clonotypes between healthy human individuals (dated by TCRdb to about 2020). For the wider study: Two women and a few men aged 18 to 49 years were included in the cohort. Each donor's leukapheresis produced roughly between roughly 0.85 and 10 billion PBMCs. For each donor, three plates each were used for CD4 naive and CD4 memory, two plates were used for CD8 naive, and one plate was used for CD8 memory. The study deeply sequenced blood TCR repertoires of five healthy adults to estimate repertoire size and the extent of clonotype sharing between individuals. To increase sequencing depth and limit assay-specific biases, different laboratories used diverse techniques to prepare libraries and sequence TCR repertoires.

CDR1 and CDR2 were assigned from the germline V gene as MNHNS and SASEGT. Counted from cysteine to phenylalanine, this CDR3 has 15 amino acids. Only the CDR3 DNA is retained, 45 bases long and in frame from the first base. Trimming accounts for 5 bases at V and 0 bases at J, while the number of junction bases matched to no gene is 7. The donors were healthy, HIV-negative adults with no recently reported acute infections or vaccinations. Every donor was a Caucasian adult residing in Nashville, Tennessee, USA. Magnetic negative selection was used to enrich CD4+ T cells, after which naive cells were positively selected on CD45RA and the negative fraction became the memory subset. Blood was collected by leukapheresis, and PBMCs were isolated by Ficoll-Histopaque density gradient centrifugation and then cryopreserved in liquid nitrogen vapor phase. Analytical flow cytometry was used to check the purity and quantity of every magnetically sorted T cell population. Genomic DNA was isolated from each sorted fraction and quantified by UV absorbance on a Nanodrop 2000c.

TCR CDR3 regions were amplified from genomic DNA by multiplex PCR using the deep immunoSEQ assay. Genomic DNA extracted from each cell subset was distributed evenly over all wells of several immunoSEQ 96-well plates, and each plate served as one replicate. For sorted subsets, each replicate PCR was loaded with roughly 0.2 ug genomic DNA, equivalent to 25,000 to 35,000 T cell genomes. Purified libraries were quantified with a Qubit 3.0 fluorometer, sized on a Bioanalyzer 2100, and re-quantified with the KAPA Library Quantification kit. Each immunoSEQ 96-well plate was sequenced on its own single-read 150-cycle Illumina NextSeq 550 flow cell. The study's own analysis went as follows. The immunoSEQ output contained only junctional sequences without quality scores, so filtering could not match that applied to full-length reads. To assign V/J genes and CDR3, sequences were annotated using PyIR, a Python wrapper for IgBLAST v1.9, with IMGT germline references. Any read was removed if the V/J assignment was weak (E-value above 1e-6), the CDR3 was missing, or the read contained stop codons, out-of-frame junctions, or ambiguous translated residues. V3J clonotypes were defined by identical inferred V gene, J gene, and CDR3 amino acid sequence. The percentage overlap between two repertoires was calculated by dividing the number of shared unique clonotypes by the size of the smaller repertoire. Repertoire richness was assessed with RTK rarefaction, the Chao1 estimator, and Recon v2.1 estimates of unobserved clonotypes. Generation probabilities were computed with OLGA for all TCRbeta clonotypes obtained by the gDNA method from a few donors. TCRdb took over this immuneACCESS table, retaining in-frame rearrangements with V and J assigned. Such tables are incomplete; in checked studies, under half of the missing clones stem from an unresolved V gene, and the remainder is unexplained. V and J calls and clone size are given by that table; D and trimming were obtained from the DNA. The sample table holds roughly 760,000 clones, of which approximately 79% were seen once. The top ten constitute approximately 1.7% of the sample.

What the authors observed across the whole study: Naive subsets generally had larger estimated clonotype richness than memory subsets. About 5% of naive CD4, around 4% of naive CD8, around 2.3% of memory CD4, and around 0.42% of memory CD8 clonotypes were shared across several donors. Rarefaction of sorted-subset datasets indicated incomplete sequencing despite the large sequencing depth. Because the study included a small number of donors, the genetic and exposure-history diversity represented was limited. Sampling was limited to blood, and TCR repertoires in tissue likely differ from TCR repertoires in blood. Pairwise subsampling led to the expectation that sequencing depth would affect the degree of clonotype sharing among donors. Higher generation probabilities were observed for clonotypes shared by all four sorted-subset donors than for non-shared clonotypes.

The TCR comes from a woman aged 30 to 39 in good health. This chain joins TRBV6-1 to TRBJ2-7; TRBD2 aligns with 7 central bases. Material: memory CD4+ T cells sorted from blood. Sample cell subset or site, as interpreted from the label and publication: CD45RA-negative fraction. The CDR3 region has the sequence CASSRPGLSSYEQYF. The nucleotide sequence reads TGTGCCAGCAGTCGCCCGGGACTATCCTCCTACGAGCAGTACTTC.